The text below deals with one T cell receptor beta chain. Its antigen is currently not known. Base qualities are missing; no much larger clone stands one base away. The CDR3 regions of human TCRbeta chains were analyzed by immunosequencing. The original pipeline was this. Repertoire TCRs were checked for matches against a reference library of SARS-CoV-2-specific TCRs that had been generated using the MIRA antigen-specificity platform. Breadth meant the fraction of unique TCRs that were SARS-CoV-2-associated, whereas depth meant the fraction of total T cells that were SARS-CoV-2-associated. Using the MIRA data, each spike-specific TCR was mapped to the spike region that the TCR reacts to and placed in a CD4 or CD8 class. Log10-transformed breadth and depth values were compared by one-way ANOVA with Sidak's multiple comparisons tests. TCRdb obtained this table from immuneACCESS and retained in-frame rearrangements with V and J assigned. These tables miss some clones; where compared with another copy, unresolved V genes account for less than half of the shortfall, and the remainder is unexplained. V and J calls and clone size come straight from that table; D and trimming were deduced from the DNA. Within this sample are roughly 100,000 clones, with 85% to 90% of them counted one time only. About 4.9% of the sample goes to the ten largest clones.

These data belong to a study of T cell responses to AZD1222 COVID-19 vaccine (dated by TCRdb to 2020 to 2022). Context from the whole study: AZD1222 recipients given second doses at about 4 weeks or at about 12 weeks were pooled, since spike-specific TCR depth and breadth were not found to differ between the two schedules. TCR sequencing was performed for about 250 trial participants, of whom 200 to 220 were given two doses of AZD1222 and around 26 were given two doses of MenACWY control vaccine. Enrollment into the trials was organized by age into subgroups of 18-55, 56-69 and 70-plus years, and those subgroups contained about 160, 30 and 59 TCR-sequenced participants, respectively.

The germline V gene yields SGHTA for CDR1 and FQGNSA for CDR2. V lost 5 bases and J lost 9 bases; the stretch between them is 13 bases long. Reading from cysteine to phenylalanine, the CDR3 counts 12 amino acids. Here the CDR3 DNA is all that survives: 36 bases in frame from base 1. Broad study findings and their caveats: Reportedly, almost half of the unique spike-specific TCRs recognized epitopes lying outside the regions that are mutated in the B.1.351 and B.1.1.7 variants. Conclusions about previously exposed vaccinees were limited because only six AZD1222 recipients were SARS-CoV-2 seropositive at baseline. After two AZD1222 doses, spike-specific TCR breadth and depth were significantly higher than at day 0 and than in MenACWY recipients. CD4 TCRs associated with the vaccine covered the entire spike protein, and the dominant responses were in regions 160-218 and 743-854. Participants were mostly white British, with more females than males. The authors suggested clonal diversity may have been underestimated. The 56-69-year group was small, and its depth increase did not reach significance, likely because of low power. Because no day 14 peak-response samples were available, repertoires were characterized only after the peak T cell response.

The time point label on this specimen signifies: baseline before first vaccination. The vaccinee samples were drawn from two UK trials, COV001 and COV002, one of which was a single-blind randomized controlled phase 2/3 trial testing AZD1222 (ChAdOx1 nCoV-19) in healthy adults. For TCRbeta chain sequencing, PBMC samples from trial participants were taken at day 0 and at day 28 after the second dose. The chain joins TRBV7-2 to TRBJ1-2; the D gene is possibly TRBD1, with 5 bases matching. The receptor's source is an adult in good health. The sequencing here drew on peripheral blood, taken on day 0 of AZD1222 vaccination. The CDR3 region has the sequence CASSPGVGSYTF. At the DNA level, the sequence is TGTGCCAGCAGCCCGGGGGTAGGGAGCTACACCTTC.